This T cell receptor (beta chain) appears in the sequencing data of a study of T cell changes during pregnancy in multiple sclerosis. Assay: immunoSEQ multiplex PCR; the TCRdb copy retains only in-frame clones and omits some. In the table there are fewer than 45,000 clones, 70% to 90% of which are singletons. The TCR comes from a female donor with multiple sclerosis, enrolled in a pregnancy study. Sequencing used CD8+ T cells from peripheral blood mononuclear cells, obtained in the third trimester of pregnancy.

The CDR3 region has the DNA TGTGCCTGGAGATTCGCAGGGCCCCAATATGGCTACACCTTC. This translates into CAWRFAGPQYGYTF. The chain links TRBV30 to TRBJ1-2; perhaps TRBD1 as D (5 bases). Trimming cost V 3 bases and J 5 bases, with 16 bases left between them. Germline V gene data show CDR1 as GTSNPN and CDR2 as SVGIG (reference sequence). The CDR3 contains 14 residues.